Listed here are 3 T cell receptor beta chains from one sample, sequenced in a study of blood T cells in healthy people across ages. A second PCR of about 6 to 12 cycles used a sample-barcoded 5' primer and a J-beta primer mix. TCRdb passed the 5' RACE reads through MiXCR, listing each CDR3 protein once. The table includes hundreds of thousands of distinct CDR3 sequences, roughly 64% detected once. The sequencing input was blood. The receptors originated from a man aged 25 to 40 in good health.

The chain employs TRBV15 and TRBJ2-7; TRBD2 matches 7 bases. There are 18 residues in the CDR3. The germline CDR1 and CDR2 sequences are LNHNV and YYDKDF (reference sequence). The ends lost 1 base at V and 4 bases at J; junction bases unmatched: 16. CDR3 sequence: CATSRAVWRGGSSYEQYF. The CDR3 DNA sequence: TGTGCCACCAGCAGAGCCGTGTGGAGGGGCGGGAGCTCGTACGAGCAGTACTTC.

This clonotype has a handful of counts. The chain has TRBV29-1 and TRBJ2-5; TRBD2 aligns across 10 bases. Germline V lookup: CDR1 SQVTM, CDR2 ANQGSEA. Trimming at V came to 4 bases and at J to 2 bases, leaving 4 bases not matched to a gene. This CDR3 has 14 amino acids. The CDR3 protein is CSVGSSGGQETQYF. The CDR3 nucleotides are TGCAGCGTTGGATCTAGCGGGGGACAAGAGACCCAGTACTTC.

This rearrangement joins TRBV20-1 to TRBJ1-5; weak D call: TRBD1 (6 bases). This CDR3 region has 15 residues. Deletions cut 1 base from V and 0 bases from J, with 10 bases between. Germline values: CDR1 DFQATT, CDR2 SNEGSKA (reference sequence). The DNA for the CDR3 is TGCAGTGCTAGAGTGGGGGCGGGTAGCAATCAGCCCCAGCATTTT. This codes for CSARVGAGSNQPQHF.